The rows below give T cell receptor beta chains drawn from one sample of a study of OX40 agonist ivuxolimab in advanced cancers. The assay was immunoSEQ multiplex PCR, and TCRdb's table has in-frame clones only and misses some. The sample includes roughly 97,000 clones, around 90% of them seen just once. The sample in question was CD4+ or CD8+ T cells sorted from blood, obtained in a trial of the OX40 agonist ivuxolimab. The source of these receptors is an adult with an advanced solid tumor such as melanoma, head and neck, liver or kidney cancer. CDR3s include the opening cysteine and the closing phenylalanine or tryptophan. The D gene is left open where the match is weak. A row's size may be missing; if present it is once, few, many or a size class.

abundance: NA
j_gene: TRBJ1-4
v_gene: TRBV28
d_gene: NA
CDR3aa: CATCTATNEKLFF
CDR3nt: TGTGCCACGTGCACAGCAACTAATGAAAAACTGTTTTTT

abundance: NA
j_gene: TRBJ1-4
v_gene: TRBV29-1
d_gene: NA
CDR3aa: CSVSSGATNEKLFF
CDR3nt: TGCAGCGTGTCGTCGGGAGCAACTAATGAAAAACTGTTTTTT

abundance: NA
j_gene: TRBJ1-6
v_gene: TRBV27
d_gene: TRBD1
CDR3aa: CASRFTGQGRSPLHF
CDR3nt: TGTGCCAGCAGATTCACGGGACAGGGAAGATCACCCCTCCACTTT

abundance: NA
j_gene: TRBJ2-7
v_gene: TRBV6-5
d_gene: TRBD1
CDR3aa: CASRRGQGAYEQYF
CDR3nt: TGTGCCAGCAGGCGTGGACAGGGGGCGTACGAGCAGTACTTC

abundance: once
j_gene: TRBJ1-1
v_gene: TRBV28
d_gene: NA
CDR3aa: CASRSEQGKNTEAFF
CDR3nt: TGTGCCAGCAGATCTGAACAGGGAAAGAACACTGAAGCTTTCTTT

abundance: few
j_gene: TRBJ1-1
v_gene: TRBV5-5
d_gene: NA
CDR3aa: CASSLAAEAFF
CDR3nt: TGTGCCAGCAGCTTGGCCGCTGAAGCTTTCTTT

abundance: few
j_gene: TRBJ1-5
v_gene: TRBV30
d_gene: TRBD1
CDR3aa: CAWSSGGRQPQHF
CDR3nt: TGTGCCTGGAGCTCAGGGGGCAGACAGCCCCAGCATTTT

abundance: NA
j_gene: TRBJ2-5
v_gene: TRBV18
d_gene: TRBD1
CDR3aa: CASSPLDRGETQYF
CDR3nt: TGTGCCAGCTCACCGTTGGACAGGGGAGAGACCCAGTACTTC

abundance: NA
j_gene: TRBJ1-4
v_gene: TRBV6-1
d_gene: NA
CDR3aa: CATQELFDEKLFF
CDR3nt: TGTGCCACCCAGGAGTTGTTCGATGAAAAACTGTTTTTT

abundance: NA
j_gene: TRBJ2-7
v_gene: TRBV4-1
d_gene: TRBD2
CDR3aa: CASSQDGGGGAFYEQYF
CDR3nt: TGCGCCAGCAGCCAAGATGGAGGCGGGGGGGCCTTTTACGAGCAGTACTTC

abundance: NA
j_gene: TRBJ2-7
v_gene: TRBV18
d_gene: TRBD1
CDR3aa: CASSPPGQGLYEQYF
CDR3nt: TGTGCCAGCTCACCCCCGGGACAGGGTTTGTACGAGCAGTACTTC

abundance: once
j_gene: TRBJ1-1
v_gene: TRBV5-1
d_gene: NA
CDR3aa: CASSLGWSVGTEAFF
CDR3nt: TGCGCCAGCAGCTTGGGGTGGTCGGTAGGGACTGAAGCTTTCTTT

abundance: once
j_gene: TRBJ1-4
v_gene: TRBV7-3
d_gene: TRBD1
CDR3aa: CAGSGTGPTNEKLFF
CDR3nt: TGTGCCGGTTCCGGGACAGGGCCTACTAATGAAAAACTGTTTTTT

abundance: once
j_gene: TRBJ2-5
v_gene: TRBV7-2
d_gene: TRBD1
CDR3aa: CASSSQGDGETQYF
CDR3nt: TGTGCCAGCAGCTCACAGGGGGATGGAGAGACCCAGTACTTC

abundance: NA
j_gene: TRBJ2-3
v_gene: TRBV5-6
d_gene: TRBD1
CDR3aa: CASSLGWTGGMSEQYF
CDR3nt: TGTGCCAGCAGCTTGGGCTGGACAGGGGGCATGTCGGAGCAGTATTTT

abundance: NA
j_gene: TRBJ1-2
v_gene: TRBV28
d_gene: TRBD1
CDR3aa: CASSFPTGGGYGYTF
CDR3nt: TGTGCCAGCAGTTTCCCGACAGGGGGCGGCTATGGCTACACCTTC

abundance: NA
j_gene: TRBJ1-2
v_gene: TRBV29-1
d_gene: NA
CDR3aa: CSVDFGGGYGYTF
CDR3nt: TGCAGCGTTGATTTCGGAGGGGGTTATGGCTACACCTTC

abundance: NA
j_gene: TRBJ2-7
v_gene: TRBV9
d_gene: NA
CDR3aa: CASSETPVMAYEQYF
CDR3nt: TGTGCCAGCAGCGAAACCCCTGTCATGGCCTACGAGCAGTACTTC

abundance: NA
j_gene: TRBJ1-2
v_gene: TRBV7-2
d_gene: NA
CDR3aa: CASSLGNNYGYTF
CDR3nt: TGTGCCAGCAGCTTGGGCAATAACTATGGCTACACCTTC

abundance: NA
j_gene: TRBJ2-7
v_gene: TRBV28
d_gene: TRBD1
CDR3aa: CASNGDRVYEQYF
CDR3nt: TGTGCCAGCAACGGGGACAGAGTCTACGAGCAGTACTTC

abundance: NA
j_gene: TRBJ2-3
v_gene: TRBV15
d_gene: NA
CDR3aa: CATSRALLDTQYF
CDR3nt: TGTGCCACCAGTCGAGCCCTGTTAGATACGCAGTATTTT

abundance: NA
j_gene: TRBJ1-1
v_gene: TRBV5-1
d_gene: TRBD1
CDR3aa: CASSAGTGGRNTEAFF
CDR3nt: TGCGCCAGCAGCGCCGGGACAGGGGGCCGGAACACTGAAGCTTTCTTT

abundance: NA
j_gene: TRBJ2-1
v_gene: TRBV4-1
d_gene: NA
CDR3aa: CASRGRRYNEQFF
CDR3nt: TGCGCCAGCAGGGGCCGCCGGTACAATGAGCAGTTCTTC

abundance: NA
j_gene: TRBJ1-2
v_gene: TRBV7-8
d_gene: TRBD1
CDR3aa: CASSDGQGYGYTF
CDR3nt: TGTGCCAGCAGCGACGGACAGGGCTATGGCTACACCTTC

abundance: NA
j_gene: TRBJ1-2
v_gene: TRBV6-5
d_gene: NA
CDR3aa: CASTPGAYGYTF
CDR3nt: TGTGCCAGCACCCCCGGGGCTTATGGCTACACCTTC

abundance: NA
j_gene: TRBJ1-3
v_gene: TRBV7-8
d_gene: NA
CDR3aa: CASSSSLRETSGNTIYF
CDR3nt: TGTGCCAGCAGCTCCAGCCTACGGGAGACCTCTGGAAACACCATATATTTT

abundance: NA
j_gene: TRBJ2-1
v_gene: TRBV2
d_gene: NA
CDR3aa: CASTPLNEQFF
CDR3nt: TGTGCCAGCACCCCCCTCAATGAGCAGTTCTTC

abundance: NA
j_gene: TRBJ2-5
v_gene: TRBV5-6
d_gene: NA
CDR3aa: CASSLGQQETQYF
CDR3nt: TGTGCCAGCAGCTTGGGGCAGCAAGAGACCCAGTACTTC

abundance: NA
j_gene: TRBJ2-7
v_gene: TRBV11-3
d_gene: NA
CDR3aa: CASSRVDHEQYF
CDR3nt: TGTGCCAGCAGCCGAGTGGACCACGAGCAGTACTTC

abundance: NA
j_gene: TRBJ1-5
v_gene: TRBV28
d_gene: NA
CDR3aa: CASSISGLYSNQPQHF
CDR3nt: TGTGCCAGCAGCATCTCTGGGCTTTACAGCAATCAGCCCCAGCATTTT

abundance: NA
j_gene: TRBJ1-1
v_gene: TRBV10-2
d_gene: NA
CDR3aa: CASSESGTPNTEAFF
CDR3nt: TGCGCCAGCAGTGAAAGCGGGACACCGAACACTGAAGCTTTCTTT

abundance: once
j_gene: TRBJ1-4
v_gene: TRBV7-8
d_gene: NA
CDR3aa: CASSFGENEKLFF
CDR3nt: TGTGCCAGCAGCTTCGGGGAAAATGAAAAACTGTTTTTT

abundance: NA
j_gene: TRBJ1-5
v_gene: TRBV7-9
d_gene: NA
CDR3aa: CASSPPGVGNQPQHF
CDR3nt: TGTGCCAGCAGCCCTCCGGGAGTGGGCAATCAGCCCCAGCATTTT

abundance: NA
j_gene: TRBJ2-1
v_gene: TRBV5-6
d_gene: NA
CDR3aa: CASSLALRVAGDNEQFF
CDR3nt: TGTGCCAGCAGCTTGGCTCTCAGGGTGGCGGGCGACAATGAGCAGTTCTTC

abundance: once
j_gene: TRBJ2-2
v_gene: TRBV4-3
d_gene: NA
CDR3aa: CASSAWGDTGELFF
CDR3nt: TGCGCCAGCAGCGCATGGGGGGACACCGGGGAGCTGTTTTTT

abundance: NA
j_gene: TRBJ2-1
v_gene: TRBV7-6
d_gene: TRBD1
CDR3aa: CASSLAGDRVHNEQFF
CDR3nt: TGTGCCAGCAGCTTAGCGGGGGACAGGGTCCACAATGAGCAGTTCTTC

abundance: NA
j_gene: TRBJ1-4
v_gene: TRBV6-5
d_gene: NA
CDR3aa: CASSYSRREKLFF
CDR3nt: TGTGCCAGCAGTTACTCGAGAAGGGAAAAACTGTTTTTT

abundance: once
j_gene: TRBJ2-7
v_gene: TRBV7-2
d_gene: NA
CDR3aa: CASSSQGYEQYF
CDR3nt: TGTGCCAGCAGCTCACAGGGCTACGAGCAGTACTTC

abundance: NA
j_gene: TRBJ2-5
v_gene: TRBV5-6
d_gene: TRBD2
CDR3aa: CASSYTSGGPKETQYF
CDR3nt: TGTGCCAGCAGCTACACTAGCGGGGGGCCCAAGGAGACCCAGTACTTC

abundance: NA
j_gene: TRBJ1-6
v_gene: TRBV7-2
d_gene: NA
CDR3aa: CASSLNSGDSPLHF
CDR3nt: TGTGCCAGCAGCTTAAACTCTGGAGATTCACCCCTCCACTTT

abundance: NA
j_gene: TRBJ1-2
v_gene: TRBV6-6
d_gene: NA
CDR3aa: CATPQWPGYTF
CDR3nt: TGTGCCACGCCACAGTGGCCTGGCTACACCTTC

abundance: few
j_gene: TRBJ1-1
v_gene: TRBV7-9
d_gene: NA
CDR3aa: CASSPRRQGVTEAFF
CDR3nt: TGTGCCAGCAGCCCCAGACGCCAGGGTGTCACTGAAGCTTTCTTT

abundance: NA
j_gene: TRBJ1-2
v_gene: TRBV7-2
d_gene: TRBD1
CDR3aa: CATRQGTNYGYTF
CDR3nt: TGTGCCACCCGACAGGGGACTAACTATGGCTACACCTTC

abundance: NA
j_gene: TRBJ2-1
v_gene: TRBV28
d_gene: TRBD1
CDR3aa: CASTQTGGSYNEQFF
CDR3nt: TGTGCCAGCACCCAAACAGGGGGTTCCTACAATGAGCAGTTCTTC

abundance: NA
j_gene: TRBJ1-6
v_gene: TRBV7-8
d_gene: TRBD1
CDR3aa: CASSPRTGGSYNSPLHF
CDR3nt: TGTGCCAGCAGCCCTCGGACAGGTGGCTCCTATAATTCACCCCTCCACTTT

abundance: NA
j_gene: TRBJ1-4
v_gene: TRBV29-1
d_gene: NA
CDR3aa: CSVVRGIGEKLFF
CDR3nt: TGCAGCGTTGTGCGGGGTATCGGTGAAAAACTGTTTTTT

abundance: NA
j_gene: TRBJ2-5
v_gene: TRBV2
d_gene: TRBD2
CDR3aa: CASSRTSGMWETQYF
CDR3nt: TGTGCCAGCAGTCGGACTAGCGGGATGTGGGAGACCCAGTACTTC

abundance: NA
j_gene: TRBJ1-2
v_gene: TRBV6-1
d_gene: TRBD1
CDR3aa: CASRQGDGYTF
CDR3nt: TGTGCCAGCAGGCAGGGGGATGGCTACACCTTC

abundance: NA
j_gene: TRBJ1-4
v_gene: TRBV14
d_gene: TRBD1
CDR3aa: CASSDDRGSEKLFF
CDR3nt: TGTGCCAGCAGCGACGACAGGGGCTCTGAAAAACTGTTTTTT